The rows below give T cell receptor beta chains drawn from one sample of a study of T cell repertoires in cytomegalovirus infection. MiXCR, applied by TCRdb to the reads, yields one record per CDR3 protein. The data show roughly 640,000 distinct CDR3 sequences, approximately 24% seen once. Sequencing used CD8+ T cells from PBMCs. These receptors were taken from a human donor in good health (CMV status not recorded). Some clones in this sample may be carry-over from other donors' samples. The CDR3 runs from the conserved cysteine through the conserved F or W. The D gene is left open where the match is weak. A clone size is listed for some rows: how often the clone was seen (once, few, many), or a class if it is expanded.

j_call	v_call	d_call	clone_size	cdr3_aa	cdr3_nt
TRBJ1-5	TRBV20-1	NA	few	CSARDHETGQPQHF	TGCAGTGCTAGAGATCACGAAACGGGTCAGCCCCAGCATTTT
TRBJ2-1	TRBV12-3/TRBV12-4	NA	NA	CASSDGDSSLEQFF	TGTGCCAGCAGTGATGGGGACTCCTCATTGGAGCAGTTCTTC
TRBJ2-4	TRBV13	NA	NA	CASSPRSRKDIQYF	TGTGCCAGCAGCCCACGCTCCCGAAAGGACATTCAGTACTTC
TRBJ2-3	TRBV2	TRBD2	few	CASSEARTSGGQYTQYF	TGTGCCAGCAGTGAAGCCAGGACTAGCGGGGGTCAGTATACGCAGTATTTT
TRBJ2-3	TRBV7-8	NA	many	CASSLPARGSDTQYF	TGTGCCAGCAGCTTACCAGCCCGCGGATCAGATACGCAGTATTTT
TRBJ2-1	TRBV7-9	TRBD1	NA	CASRSPGQINNEQFF	TGTGCCAGCAGATCCCCGGGACAGATAAACAATGAGCAGTTCTTC
TRBJ1-2	TRBV28	NA	NA	CVSSSTGGSYGYTF	TGTGTCAGCAGTAGTACAGGTGGCTCCTATGGCTACACCTTC
TRBJ2-2	TRBV14	TRBD1	NA	CASSQVKDRGLFNKNTGELFF	TGTGCCAGCAGCCAAGTAAAGGACAGGGGGCTCTTTAACAAGAACACCGGGGAGCTGTTTTTT
TRBJ1-1	TRBV6-6	NA	NA	CASSYPREMNTEAFF	TGTGCCAGCAGTTACCCCCGGGAGATGAACACTGAAGCTTTCTTT
TRBJ2-7	TRBV6-1	NA	few	CASSTGRTAFYEQYF	TGTGCCAGCAGTACGGGACGGACGGCTTTCTACGAGCAGTACTTC
TRBJ1-1	TRBV25-1	NA	NA	CASSDPGNTVAFF	TGTGCCAGCAGTGACCCAGGGAACACTGTAGCTTTCTTT
TRBJ2-5	TRBV6-2/TRBV6-3	NA	few	CASSSKRGAPQETQYF	TGTGCCAGCAGCTCAAAAAGAGGTGCGCCCCAAGAGACCCAGTACTTC
TRBJ2-1	TRBV29-1	TRBD1	few	CSGVRTGSVNEQFF	TGCAGCGGGGTGAGGACAGGGTCTGTCAATGAGCAGTTCTTC
TRBJ1-2	TRBV13	TRBD1	NA	CASSLTTGFYGYTF	TGTGCCAGCAGCTTGACGACAGGGTTCTATGGCTACACCTTC
TRBJ1-4	TRBV20-1	NA	NA	CSAALQKTSTKNEKLFF	TGCAGTGCTGCCTTACAGAAGACCTCCACGAAGAATGAAAAACTGTTTTTT
TRBJ2-1	TRBV2	TRBD2	NA	CASPAIGTSMNEQFF	TGTGCCAGCCCGGCGATCGGGACTAGTATGAATGAGCAGTTCTTC
TRBJ1-2	TRBV20-1	TRBD1	NA	CSAKGSTGLANYGYTF	TGCAGTGCTAAGGGTTCGACAGGGCTCGCTAACTATGGCTACACCTTC
TRBJ2-3	TRBV24-1	NA	many	CATSDPLAMEEDTQYF	TGTGCCACCAGTGATCCCCTAGCGATGGAAGAAGATACGCAGTATTTT
TRBJ1-1	TRBV28	NA	many	CASSLEGRGEAFF	TGTGCCAGCAGTTTAGAGGGGCGGGGTGAAGCTTTCTTT
TRBJ2-7	TRBV4-1	NA	many	CASSQVDNYEQYF	TGCGCCAGCAGCCAAGTGGACAACTACGAGCAGTACTTC
TRBJ2-7	TRBV30	NA	once	CAWVNIYEQYF	TGTGCCTGGGTGAATATCTACGAGCAGTACTTC
TRBJ1-2	TRBV6-6	TRBD1	NA	CATTLTGADGYTF	TGTGCCACCACCCTGACAGGGGCGGATGGCTACACCTTC
TRBJ2-2	TRBV6-6	NA	few	CASSYPGRGELFF	TGTGCCAGCAGTTACCCAGGACGTGGGGAGCTGTTTTTT
TRBJ1-4	TRBV20-1	NA	NA	CSARANRDVNEKLFF	TGCAGTGCTAGAGCAAACCGGGACGTTAACGAAAAACTGTTTTTT
TRBJ1-5	TRBV20-1	NA	few	CSATKGGYSNQPQHF	TGCAGTGCTACCAAGGGAGGTTATAGCAATCAGCCCCAGCATTTT
TRBJ2-2	TRBV7-2	TRBD1	many	CASRDRGHRELFF	TGTGCCAGCCGAGACAGGGGACACCGGGAGCTGTTTTTT
TRBJ2-3	TRBV12-3/TRBV12-4	NA	NA	CASSLVLNRGYSSTDTQYF	TGTGCCAGCAGTTTAGTGCTCAACCGGGGTTACTCTAGCACAGATACGCAGTATTTT
TRBJ1-1	TRBV19	NA	NA	CASSPSGRVLTANTEAFF	TGTGCCAGTAGTCCTTCGGGCAGGGTTTTAACGGCAAACACTGAAGCTTTCTTT
TRBJ2-3	TRBV5-1	TRBD1	NA	CASSLGQGIDTQYF	TGCGCCAGCAGCTTGGGACAGGGGATAGATACGCAGTATTTT
TRBJ2-3	TRBV12-5	NA	many	CASGPWGTDTQYF	TGTGCTAGTGGTCCGTGGGGGACAGATACGCAGTATTTT
TRBJ2-4	TRBV20-1	TRBD2	NA	CSARVGGGVSLAKNIQYF	TGCAGTGCTAGAGTCGGCGGGGGGGTTTCTTTAGCCAAAAACATTCAGTACTTC
TRBJ2-3	TRBV29-1	NA	NA	CSVEDYEAQRDTQYF	TGCAGCGTTGAAGATTACGAGGCTCAGAGGGATACGCAGTATTTT
TRBJ2-3	TRBV12-3/TRBV12-4	NA	many	CASSLTTSSTDTQYF	TGTGCCAGCAGTTTGACCACATCTAGCACAGATACGCAGTATTTT
TRBJ1-2	TRBV10-3	NA	few	CAISESNRDANYGYTF	TGTGCCATCAGTGAGTCGAATAGGGATGCTAACTATGGCTACACCTTC
TRBJ2-1	TRBV4-1	NA	few	CASSQVRGYNEQFF	TGCGCCAGCAGCCAAGTGAGGGGTTACAATGAGCAGTTCTTC
TRBJ2-2	TRBV6-5	NA	few	CASSQTGGWGELFF	TGTGCCAGCAGTCAGACAGGCGGCTGGGGGGAGCTGTTTTTT
TRBJ2-1	TRBV14	NA	NA	CASSQNGIFQSYNEQFF	TGTGCCAGCAGCCAAAACGGGATCTTCCAGTCCTACAATGAGCAGTTCTTC
TRBJ2-5	TRBV20-1	NA	NA	CSARDRTVQETQYF	TGCAGTGCTAGAGATCGAACAGTACAAGAGACCCAGTACTTC
TRBJ1-4	TRBV9	NA	NA	CASSGGTRIEKLFF	TGTGCCAGCAGCGGGGGGACAAGGATTGAAAAACTGTTTTTT
TRBJ1-1	TRBV6-2/TRBV6-3	NA	few	CASTVTGFMNTEAFF	TGTGCCAGCACCGTGACAGGTTTCATGAACACTGAAGCTTTCTTT
TRBJ2-2	TRBV7-6	TRBD2	many	CASSPGLAGVTGELFF	TGTGCCAGCAGCCCGGGACTAGCGGGGGTAACCGGGGAGCTGTTTTTT
TRBJ2-1	TRBV4-1	NA	NA	CASSPRDRINEQFF	TGCGCCAGCAGCCCCCGGGATCGAATAAATGAGCAGTTCTTC
TRBJ2-1	TRBV10-3	NA	NA	CAINGVTDEQFF	TGTGCCATCAATGGGGTGACCGATGAGCAGTTCTTC
TRBJ2-1	TRBV20-1	NA	many	CSAYAEGRGVYNEQFF	TGCAGTGCTTATGCCGAAGGGAGGGGGGTATACAATGAGCAGTTCTTC